The source of this TCR beta chain is a study of T cells after somatic rescue of genetic block. Sequenced by immunoSEQ multiplex PCR; TCRdb stores in-frame clones only, minus some. The table records 70,000 or so clones, about 92% of them present only once. Germline V lookup: CDR1 MNHEY, CDR2 SMNVEV (reference sequence). Unmatched junction bases numbered 11, after V lost 4 bases and J lost 3 bases. This CDR3 region has 17 residues. The rearrangement links TRBV27 to TRBJ2-5; 10 nucleotides align to TRBD2. Sequenced material: peripheral blood mononuclear cells (PBMCs). The TCR comes from a man in his forties or fifties. The CDR3 DNA is TGTGCCAGCAGTTCGGAGCGAGCGGGGGGGCCGAAAGAGACCCAGTACTTC. The encoded protein is CASSSERAGGPKETQYF.